The rows below give T cell receptor beta chains drawn from one sample of a study of T cell clones after liver transplantation. Only in-frame clones appear in the TCRdb table, and some are missing; sequencing was by immunoSEQ multiplex PCR. Among 40,000 to 65,000 clones listed, approximately 84% were seen once. Sequenced here: CD4+ T cells from blood, sampled before liver transplant. These receptors were collected from a human donor who received a liver transplant. Each CDR3 is given with its conserved first and last residue. The D gene is left open where the match is weak. The listing skips clone size in some rows; elsewhere it reads once, few, many or a size class.

>TRBV6-5|NA|TRBJ1-3|NA
TGTGCCAGCGGACGGAGCCACCTCTCTGGAAACACCATATATTTT
CASGRSHLSGNTIYF
>TRBV19|few|TRBJ1-3|NA
TGTGCCAGTAGTATAGTAGCCGGTCGGGACACCATATATTTT
CASSIVAGRDTIYF
>TRBV15|NA|TRBJ1-5|NA
TGTGCCACCAGCAGAGCGATCCTAGGGATTAGTGGCAATCAGCCCCAGCATTTT
CATSRAILGISGNQPQHF
>TRBV20-1|NA|TRBJ2-3|NA
TGCAGTGCTAGGGACAGAGATACGCAGTATTTT
CSARDRDTQYF
>TRBV10-3|few|TRBJ2-3|NA
TGTGCCATCAGTGAGTCGCCGAGGGGAGATACGCAGTATTTT
CAISESPRGDTQYF
>TRBV28|NA|TRBJ1-3|NA
TGTGCCAGCGGGGGAGGACGGAGCTCTGGAAACACCATATATTTT
CASGGGRSSGNTIYF
>TRBV9|NA|TRBJ2-5|TRBD2
TGTGCCAGCGGTCCAGCGGGAGGGCAAGAGACCCAGTACTTC
CASGPAGGQETQYF
>TRBV28|NA|TRBJ2-1|NA
TGTGCCACCACCCCGGGGGTACGATTCGAGCAGTTCTTC
CATTPGVRFEQFF
>TRBV5-1|NA|TRBJ2-3|TRBD2
TGCGCCAGCAGCGCAGGAGCGGGGGGCCCCACAGATACGCAGTATTTT
CASSAGAGGPTDTQYF
>TRBV4-1|NA|TRBJ2-3|TRBD2
TGCGCCAGCAGCCAAGCACCTAGCGGGGGGGCAGATACGCAGTATTTT
CASSQAPSGGADTQYF
>TRBV7-3|NA|TRBJ2-3|NA
TGTGCCAGCAGCTTCGGACTTCAAGATACGCAGTATTTT
CASSFGLQDTQYF
>TRBV14|NA|TRBJ1-2|NA
TGTGCCAGCAGCCAATACGGGAACTATGGCTACACCTTC
CASSQYGNYGYTF
>TRBV11-2|NA|TRBJ2-7|NA
TGTGCCAGCAGCTTAGACCCTTTCTACGAGCAGTACTTC
CASSLDPFYEQYF
>TRBV6-1|once|TRBJ1-3|NA
TGTGCCAGCAGTGGGACGATTGGAAACACCATATATTTT
CASSGTIGNTIYF
>TRBV4-3|NA|TRBJ1-1|TRBD1
TGCGCCAGCAGCCAAGAGGGACAGGGGGCCGCTGAAGCTTTCTTT
CASSQEGQGAAEAFF
>TRBV12-2|once|TRBJ1-2|NA
TGTGCAAGTCGCTTTACCAGTGGCTACACCTTC
CASRFTSGYTF
>TRBV9|NA|TRBJ2-1|TRBD1
TGTGCCAGCAGCGTCACAGGGGAAGGTGAGCAGTTCTTC
CASSVTGEGEQFF
>TRBV18|once|TRBJ2-1|TRBD2
TGTGCCAGCTCTCAAAGCGGGGGGGCCCCGAATGAGCAGTTCTTC
CASSQSGGAPNEQFF
>TRBV5-6|NA|TRBJ1-1|TRBD1
TGTGCCAGCAGCCGGACTAGGACAGGGGACACTGAAGCTTTCTTT
CASSRTRTGDTEAFF
>TRBV7-2|once|TRBJ2-3|NA
TGTGCCAGCAGCTTAAGTCCAGGGGCTAAGGATACGCAGTATTTT
CASSLSPGAKDTQYF
>TRBV2|NA|TRBJ1-1|NA
TGTGCCAGCAGTTTTCAGGGTAACACTGAAGCTTTCTTT
CASSFQGNTEAFF
>TRBV7-2|NA|TRBJ2-5|NA
TGTGCCAGCAGCTCTCTCGAGACCCAGTACTTC
CASSSLETQYF
>TRBV9|NA|TRBJ1-3|NA
TGTGCCAGCAGATGGGGAAACACCATATATTTT
CASRWGNTIYF
>TRBV5-1|NA|TRBJ1-2|NA
TGCGCCAGCAGCTTGGGGAGCGGCTATGGCTACACCTTC
CASSLGSGYGYTF
>TRBV6-1|NA|TRBJ2-5|NA
TGTGCCAGCAGTACAGGGTATGCAGAGACCCAGTACTTC
CASSTGYAETQYF
>TRBV11-1|NA|TRBJ1-5|NA
TGTGCCAGCAGCTTAGAGTTGGGACAGCCCCAGCATTTT
CASSLELGQPQHF
>TRBV4-3|NA|TRBJ2-1|NA
TGCGCCAGCAGCCAGGAATGGGGCATTTACAATGAGCAGTTCTTC
CASSQEWGIYNEQFF
>TRBV25-1|NA|TRBJ2-7|TRBD2
TGTGCCAGCACCAGGGGCGGGGGGCGAGACGAGCAGTACTTC
CASTRGGGRDEQYF
>TRBV29-1|NA|TRBJ1-3|NA
TGCAGCGTTGAGGCAGGCCGCTCTGGAAACACCATATATTTT
CSVEAGRSGNTIYF
>TRBV6-5|few|TRBJ2-7|NA
TGTGCCAGCGCCCCCCCAGGGAGACTCGAGCAGTACTTC
CASAPPGRLEQYF
>TRBV28|NA|TRBJ1-1|TRBD1
TGTGCCAGCCGACCCCCCGGGACAGTGAACACTGAAGCTTTCTTT
CASRPPGTVNTEAFF
>TRBV4-2|NA|TRBJ2-2|NA
TGTGCCAGCAGCCGAGGGGGAGGCGGCACCGGGGAGCTGTTTTTT
CASSRGGGGTGELFF
>TRBV29-1|NA|TRBJ1-1|NA
TGCAGCGTCTCCCACAGGGTTGCTGAAGCTTTCTTT
CSVSHRVAEAFF
>TRBV7-9|NA|TRBJ2-3|NA
TGTGCCAGCAGCCGAACAGATACGCAGTATTTT
CASSRTDTQYF
>TRBV19|NA|TRBJ2-7|TRBD2
TGTGCCAGTAGCCAAAGCGGGAGGGGCTCCTACGAGCAGTACTTC
CASSQSGRGSYEQYF
>TRBV12-5|NA|TRBJ1-1|TRBD1
TGTGCTAGTGGTTTGGTACTAGGGACAGGGGCTGGAGCTTTCTTT
CASGLVLGTGAGAFF
>TRBV28|NA|TRBJ1-1|NA
TGTGCCAGCAGGCAAACCCTTAACACTGAAGCTTTCTTT
CASRQTLNTEAFF
>TRBV7-9|NA|TRBJ1-2|NA
TGTGCCAGCAGCTTGGGGGCTTCCTATGGCTACACCTTC
CASSLGASYGYTF
>TRBV25-1|NA|TRBJ2-5|TRBD2
TGTGCCAGCAGTGCCAGTCTGGGGGGGGGAGAGACCCAGTACTTC
CASSASLGGGETQYF
>TRBV6-6|NA|TRBJ1-1|NA
TGTGCCACGACTCGGTGGGTGCGGACTGAAGCTTTCTTT
CATTRWVRTEAFF
>TRBV19|few|TRBJ2-1|TRBD2
TGTGCCAGTAGTATAGGTGGGAGGGCCGGGAATGAGCAGTTCTTC
CASSIGGRAGNEQFF
>TRBV28|once|TRBJ1-5|NA
TGTGCCAGCAGTTTAGATAGCAATCAGCCCCAGCATTTT
CASSLDSNQPQHF
>TRBV6-5|few|TRBJ1-3|NA
TGTGCCAGCAGCCCAGGGGTGAGGGCGGGGAACACCATATATTTT
CASSPGVRAGNTIYF
>TRBV6-5|NA|TRBJ2-7|TRBD1
TGTGCCAGCAGACCGTTCCTACAGACAGGGGACTCGTACTTC
CASRPFLQTGDSYF
>TRBV19|NA|TRBJ2-1|NA
TGTGCCAGCGGGACGGTAAGAAATGAGCAGTTCTTC
CASGTVRNEQFF
>TRBV9|NA|TRBJ1-3|NA
TGTGCCAGCAGCGTAGCCCAGGGCCGCTCTGGAAACACCATATATTTT
CASSVAQGRSGNTIYF
>TRBV6-6|NA|TRBJ1-5|NA
TGTGCCAGCAAAGACATCTTCGGCAATCAGCCCCAGCATTTT
CASKDIFGNQPQHF
>TRBV27|NA|TRBJ1-5|TRBD1
TGTGCCAGCAGCCGTCTTAAAACAGGGGCCAATCAGCCCCAGCATTTT
CASSRLKTGANQPQHF
>TRBV4-2|NA|TRBJ2-1|TRBD2
TGTGCCAGCAGCCAAAGGACTAGCGGGGGGGTATACAATGAGCAGTTCTTC
CASSQRTSGGVYNEQFF
>TRBV27|NA|TRBJ2-1|TRBD1
TGTGCCAGCAGTTTATTGTCTGTGGGACAGGGTGACTTCCATGAGCAGTTCTTC
CASSLLSVGQGDFHEQFF
>TRBV2|NA|TRBJ2-4|NA
TGTGCCAGCGGCCAGGTACTAGACATTCAGTACTTC
CASGQVLDIQYF
>TRBV6-4|NA|TRBJ1-5|NA
TGTGCCAGCAGTGACGGCTATAGCAATCAGCCCCAGCATTTT
CASSDGYSNQPQHF
>TRBV28|NA|TRBJ2-3|NA
TGTGCCAGCGGGTCTCGGTCGGATACGCAGTATTTT
CASGSRSDTQYF
>TRBV5-4|NA|TRBJ2-2|NA
TGTGCCAGCAGCTCCATTACGAACACCGGGGAGCTGTTTTTT
CASSSITNTGELFF
>TRBV29-1|NA|TRBJ2-1|NA
TGCAGCATCCCCACGGACAAGTACAATGAGCAGTTCTTC
CSIPTDKYNEQFF
>TRBV7-2|many|TRBJ2-1|TRBD2
TGTGCCAGCACAATACTCAGGACTAGCGGGGGCTGGAATGAGCAGTTCTTC
CASTILRTSGGWNEQFF
>TRBV7-3|NA|TRBJ2-1|TRBD2
TGTGCCAGCAGCTTAGCTAGCGGGGGGGCACGTGAGCAGTTCTTC
CASSLASGGAREQFF